The clone carrying this T cell receptor (beta chain) was seen a handful of times. What it binds is not known. The V end lost 10 bases, the J end lost 0 bases, and 25 bases lay between the germline ends. The CDR3 covers 19 residues. Germline V lookup: CDR1 MNHNY, CDR2 SVGAGI (reference sequence). This specimen comes from a study of T cell repertoires in cytomegalovirus infection. Study-wide points: It was HLA-C-restricted CMV-specific TCR beta clonotypes that dominated the response ex vivo.

TCRdb re-analysed the reads in MiXCR, keeping a single row per CDR3 protein. The top ten hold 15% to 20% of the sample, which has approximately 500,000 distinct CDR3 sequences, roughly a third seen once. V usage is TRBV6-6 and J usage is TRBJ2-6; D remains ambiguous. Source: cultured PBMCs, taken from culture after CMV antigen stimulation. This TCR was recovered from a human donor in good health (CMV status not recorded). Some clones in this sample may be carry-over from other donors' samples. In nucleotides, the CDR3 is TGTGCCACTTTTTTAGCCAGTGGTCTACACCGCTCTGGGGCCAACGTCCTGACTTTC. Translating it yields CATFLASGLHRSGANVLTF.